Presented here are 20 T cell receptor beta chains from one specimen sequenced in a study of identical twins. A single record per CDR3 protein comes from TCRdb applying MiXCR to the 5' RACE reads. Seen here are hundreds of thousands of distinct CDR3 sequences, over 5% observed once, and the top ten hold 1.5% to 2%. Sequencing used naive T cells sorted from blood. These receptors came from a man aged 18 to 30 in good health.

In this sample, this clonotype turned up many times. The CDR3 DNA is TGCAGCGTTGAAGTCTCTACGCCGCAAGAGACCCAGTACTTC. It codes for CSVEVSTPQETQYF. The rearrangement links TRBV29-1 to TRBJ2-5, with D unclear. V was shortened by 1 base and J by 2 bases, with 11 bases between the two germline ends. The CDR3 is 14 amino acids. CDR1 is SQVTM, CDR2 ANQGSEA, per germline.

The chain joins TRBV5-6 to TRBJ2-1, with TRBD2 matching 7 bases. V was clipped by 4 bases and J by 7 bases; unmatched bases: 11. This CDR3 spans 15 amino acids. CDR1 and CDR2 (germline): SGHDT, YYEEEE. CDR3 sequence (DNA): TGTGCCAGCAGCCTCCCACTAGCGCCGCGGAATGAGCAGTTCTTC. Amino acids: CASSLPLAPRNEQFF.

To note about this clonotype: A far larger clone is a single base away, which makes a read error likely. This chain connects TRBV7-9 to TRBJ2-1; D remains ambiguous. CDR1 SEHNR and CDR2 FQNEAQ come from the germline V gene (reference sequence). The CDR3 length is 10 residues. CDR3 sequence (DNA): TGTGCCAGCAGGTTAGGGGAGCAGTTCTTC. Translating gives CASRLGEQFF.

This sequence joins TRBV20-1 and TRBJ1-1, with 8 bases identical to TRBD1. CDR1 and CDR2 (germline): DFQATT, SNEGSKA (reference sequence). This CDR3 is built from 17 residues. With 6 bases clipped from V and 6 bases from J, the junction kept 21 bases outside the gene matches. CDR3 DNA: TGCAGTGCCCAGGGGGCTTCTCCGGGACCCAGGGGAGCTGAAGCTTTCTTT. It codes for CSAQGASPGPRGAEAFF.

This clonotype was seen at least ten times. The chain joins TRBV29-1 to TRBJ1-2; 7 bases fit TRBD1. Germline V gene lookup returns CDR1 SQVTM and CDR2 ANQGSEA. The length of the CDR3 is 13 residues. The ends lost 6 bases at V and 13 bases at J; junction bases unmatched: 17. The CDR3 region has the DNA TGCAGCGTGGCCGGAGGGGACAGCCCTTTTGGCACCTTC. It codes for CSVAGGDSPFGTF.

In this sample, this clonotype turned up many times. V gene TRBV20-1 combines with J gene TRBJ2-2; 7 bases agree with TRBD2. The CDR3 is 13 residues long. The junction had 1 base not matched to a gene; V was cut back by 3 bases and J by 3 bases. Germline V gene data show CDR1 as DFQATT and CDR2 as SNEGSKA (reference sequence). In DNA, the CDR3 is TGCAGTGCTAGGGCGGGAGACACCGGGGAGCTGTTTTTT. It yields the protein CSARAGDTGELFF.

The genes are TRBV12-3 or TRBV12-4 and TRBJ2-1; D gene ambiguous. The length of the CDR3 is 11 residues. Trimming pared 1 base from V and 12 bases from J, leaving 7 bases between. The CDR3 coding sequence is TGTGCCAGCAGTTTAGGTGGGGTGCAGTTCTTC. It encodes CASSLGGVQFF.

V is TRBV18 and J is TRBJ1-1; a possible D gene is TRBD1 (6 bases). The CDR3 has 17 amino acids. CDR1 and CDR2 (germline): KGHSH, LQKENI. V was cut by 6 bases and J by 0 bases, with 20 bases left in between. The CDR3 region is CASSNPGQLSMNTEAFF. The CDR3, as DNA: TGTGCCAGCTCTAACCCCGGACAGTTATCCATGAACACTGAAGCTTTCTTT.

Many counts were recorded for this clonotype. The genes are TRBV28 and TRBJ2-4; D gene unclear. The germline V gene encodes CDR1 MDHEN and CDR2 SYDVKM. The CDR3 has 15 amino acids. The germline V and J ends were trimmed by 3 bases and 0 bases, with 9 bases remaining between them. CDR3 amino acids: CASSFDWVAKNIQYF. The CDR3 DNA reads TGTGCCAGCAGTTTCGATTGGGTAGCCAAAAACATTCAGTACTTC.

This clonotype was counted only a few times. This chain joins TRBV20-1 and TRBJ1-1; possible D gene TRBD1, 5 bases. CDR3 size: 13 residues. Germline V gene data show CDR1 as DFQATT and CDR2 as SNEGSKA (reference sequence). Between the trimmed V and J ends, which lost 6 bases and 1 base, there was a span of 12 bases. The CDR3 protein is CSAQGAANTEAFF. As DNA, the CDR3 is TGCAGTGCCCAAGGGGCGGCGAACACTGAAGCTTTCTTT.

This chain connects TRBV3-1 to TRBJ2-3, with D unresolved. This CDR3 region has 15 residues. The V gene lost 4 bases and the J gene lost 0 bases, with 11 bases spanning the gap. Per the germline V gene, CDR1 is LGHDT and CDR2 is YNNKEL (reference sequence). DNA of the CDR3: TGTGCCAGCAGCCCAAACATCGGCAGCACAGATACGCAGTATTTT. As protein: CASSPNIGSTDTQYF.

This clonotype was counted at least ten times. The chain links TRBV20-1 to TRBJ1-2; 7 bases line up with TRBD1. V shed 4 bases, J shed 7 bases, and the junction held 3 bases outside the gene matches. This CDR3 contains 11 residues. Germline V gives CDR1 DFQATT, CDR2 SNEGSKA (reference sequence). CDR3 in amino acids: CSAIGGFGYTF. Here the CDR3 DNA reads TGCAGTGCTATAGGGGGCTTTGGCTACACCTTC.

Ten or more counts support this clonotype. The chain combines TRBV9 with TRBJ2-1; 7 bases align to TRBD1. CDR1 and CDR2 from the germline V gene are SGDLS and YYNGEE. The V segment lost 3 bases and the J segment 12 bases; nucleotides outside the gene matches: 3. The CDR3 consists of 11 residues. The CDR3 sequence: CASSGDSRQFF. The CDR3 DNA follows: TGTGCCAGCAGCGGGGACAGCAGGCAGTTCTTC. The full variable domain, rest sourced from reference TRBV9 and TRBJ2-1, is DSGVTQTPKHLITATGQRVTLRCSPRSGDLSVYWYQQSLDQGLQFLIQYYNGEERAKGNILERFSAQQFPDLHSELNLSSLELGDSALYFCASSGDSRQFFGPGTRLTVL.

This clonotype has at least ten counts. The chain carries TRBV12-3 or TRBV12-4 and TRBJ2-5; unclear D gene. There are 13 residues in the CDR3. V gave up 5 bases and J gave up 3 bases, with 10 bases separating them. The CDR3: CASSPRRKETQYF. CDR3 nucleotides: TGTGCCAGCAGTCCCCGACGGAAAGAGACCCAGTACTTC.

V usage is TRBV5-5 and J usage is TRBJ2-4; either TRBD1 or TRBD2 may supply D (5 bases each). The CDR3 loop spans 15 amino acids. The germline gives CDR1 SGHKS, CDR2 YYEKEE (reference sequence). V was shortened by 4 bases and J by 1 base, with 12 bases between the two germline ends. The CDR3 coding sequence is TGTGCCAGCAGCCCGGGGCCGGGGGCCAAAAACATTCAGTACTTC. It yields the protein CASSPGPGAKNIQYF.

This clonotype was observed a few times. The V call is TRBV29-1, the J call TRBJ2-1; D is ambiguous. This CDR3 comprises 14 residues. V dropped 6 bases and J dropped 1 base, with 13 bases sitting between them. CDR1 and CDR2 from the germline V gene are SQVTM and ANQGSEA. Here the CDR3 reads CSVKRILSYNEQFF. The CDR3 DNA is TGCAGCGTGAAAAGGATCTTGTCCTACAATGAGCAGTTCTTC.

This chain connects TRBV7-9 to TRBJ2-7; D remains unclear. CDR3 length: 12 amino acids. CDR1 is SEHNR and CDR2 is FQNEAQ in the germline V gene (reference sequence). Trimming removed 1 base from V and 6 bases from J, with 7 bases in between. CDR3 amino acids: CASSLDWSEQYV. The CDR3 region has the DNA TGTGCCAGCAGCTTAGACTGGAGCGAGCAGTACGTC.

This clonotype appeared a few times. For the CDR3, the DNA is TGTGCCTGGAGTGTACAAGGGAACACTGAAGCTTTCTTT. Translation: CAWSVQGNTEAFF. The V and J genes are TRBV30 and TRBJ1-1; D ambiguous. V shed 0 bases and J shed 1 base, with 6 bases lying between them. The CDR3 extends over 13 amino acids. CDR1 and CDR2 (germline): GTSNPN, SVGIG (reference sequence). Full variable domain (outside the CDR3, taken from reference TRBV30 and TRBJ1-1): SQTIHQWPATLVQPVGSPLSLECTVEGTSNPNLYWYRQAAGRGLQLLFYSVGIGQISSEVPQNLSASRPQDRQFILSSKKLLLSDSGFYLCAWSVQGNTEAFFGQGTRLTVV.

This clonotype has at least ten counts. The chain joins TRBV20-1 to TRBJ2-3, with 7 nucleotides matching TRBD1. CDR1 is DFQATT and CDR2 is SNEGSKA in the germline V gene (reference sequence). V lost 7 bases and J lost 2; bases outside the gene matches: 12. The CDR3 length is 15 residues. The CDR3 nucleotides read TGCAGTGTTTCCGGACAGGCGGCATTCACAGATACGCAGTATTTT. This sequence encodes CSVSGQAAFTDTQYF.

This clonotype was seen many times. In DNA, the CDR3 is TGCAGTGCTAGTCGGGAGGGCACAGATACGCAGTATTTT. Translating gives CSASREGTDTQYF. The chain employs TRBV20-1 and TRBJ2-3; 7 positions agree with TRBD2. The V gene's germline CDR1 is DFQATT and CDR2 SNEGSKA (reference sequence). Losses at the gene ends were 3 bases for V and 1 base for J; bases not matched to a gene: 1. The CDR3 contains 13 residues.